Listed below are T cell receptor beta chains from one sample, sequenced in a study of early T cells in non-severe SARS-CoV-2 infection. TCRdb processed the 5' RACE reads anew with MiXCR; each CDR3 protein has one entry. The sample holds over 50,000 distinct CDR3 sequences, around 8% seen once. Sequenced input: whole blood. These receptors were taken from an adult who was a healthcare worker with PCR-confirmed SARS-CoV-2 infection or an uninfected control (not recorded which). The CDR3 runs from the conserved cysteine through the conserved F or W. The D gene is left open where the match is weak. Expanded clones are given a class, and other clones once, few, many or no size at all.

abundance	v_gene	d_gene	j_gene	CDR3nt	CDR3aa
few	TRBV7-2	TRBD2	TRBJ2-3	TGTGCCAGCAGGGTCGAGCGGGGAACAGATACGCAGTATTTT	CASRVERGTDTQYF
medium-sized	TRBV29-1	NA	TRBJ2-2	TGCAGCGCCGGTGGACTTCTGAACACCGGGGAGCTGTTTTTT	CSAGGLLNTGELFF
few	TRBV21-1	NA	TRBJ2-2	TGTGCCAGCAGCAAAGAAGTACTTTTGGGGCACAGGGGGGATACCGGGGAGCTGTTTTTT	CASSKEVLLGHRGDTGELFF
NA	TRBV5-6	TRBD1	TRBJ2-5	TGTGCCAGCAGCTTGTTATTACAGGGGGTCCAAGAGACCCAGTACTTC	CASSLLLQGVQETQYF
many	TRBV27	NA	TRBJ1-2	TGTGCCAGCAGTTTATCTTACAGTTATGGCTACACCTTC	CASSLSYSYGYTF
many	TRBV28	TRBD1	TRBJ2-1	TGTGCCAGCAGTTTCTCGAGGACAGGGGTGGTCTTC	CASSFSRTGVVF
few	TRBV9	NA	TRBJ1-5	TGTGCCAGCAGCGTAGTTGGGGACCAGCCCCAGCATTTT	CASSVVGDQPQHF
many	TRBV28	NA	TRBJ1-1	TGTGCCAGCAGTTTAGAGCAGAACACTGAAGCTTTCTTT	CASSLEQNTEAFF
many	TRBV12-3/TRBV12-4	TRBD1	TRBJ1-1	TGTGCCAGCAGTGCCAGGACAGGGAACACTGAAGCTTTCTTT	CASSARTGNTEAFF
few	TRBV6-2/TRBV6-3	TRBD2	TRBJ2-5	TGTGCCAGCAGAGGACTAGCGGGGACCCAGTACTTC	CASRGLAGTQYF
few	TRBV14	NA	TRBJ2-1	TGTGCCAGCAGCCCCGACAGGATTTCCTACAATGAGCAGTTCTTC	CASSPDRISYNEQFF
many	TRBV15	NA	TRBJ2-5	TGTGCCACCAGCAGAGATGGAGGGATTCAAGAGACCCAGTACTTC	CATSRDGGIQETQYF
many	TRBV20-1	NA	TRBJ1-5	TGCAGTGAGTCGAGGGGGAGGAATCAGCCCCAGCATTTT	CSESRGRNQPQHF
few	TRBV27	NA	TRBJ2-7	TGTGCCAGCAGTTGGGGACGGGACTACGAGCAGTACTTC	CASSWGRDYEQYF
many	TRBV6-2/TRBV6-3	NA	TRBJ1-1	TGTGCCAGCAGTTACCCTTCAAGACGGGTGAACACTGAAGCTTTCTTT	CASSYPSRRVNTEAFF
many	TRBV4-2	TRBD2	TRBJ2-7	TGTGCCAGCAGCGTAAGACTAGCGGGGGGAGACGAGCAGTACTTC	CASSVRLAGGDEQYF
few	TRBV11-2	NA	TRBJ2-7	TGTGCCAGCAGCTCGCTCGGGATTTACAGCTACGAGCAGTACTTC	CASSSLGIYSYEQYF
NA	TRBV20-1	NA	TRBJ2-7	TGCAGTGCTAGACTAGCAACCTACGAGCAGTACTTC	CSARLATYEQYF
few	TRBV20-1	NA	TRBJ1-4	TGCATGGGGGCAACTAATGAAAAACTGTTTTTT	CMGATNEKLFF
NA	TRBV24-1	NA	TRBJ2-1	TGTGCCACCAGTGAAAGACAGGACCTCTCAGTGGATGAGCAGTTCTTC	CATSERQDLSVDEQFF
many	TRBV27	TRBD1	TRBJ1-5	TGTGCCAGCAAGACAGGGGGTAAGCCCCAGCATTTT	CASKTGGKPQHF
many	TRBV7-9	NA	TRBJ2-5	TGTGCCAGCAGCTTAGGAGGTGGAGAGACCCAGTACTTC	CASSLGGGETQYF
many	TRBV7-3	NA	TRBJ2-3	TGTGCCAGCAGCTTATTGGACAGCACAGATACGCAGTATTTT	CASSLLDSTDTQYF
many	TRBV18	NA	TRBJ1-4	TGTGCCAGCTCACCGTCGGCAACTAATGAAAAACTGTTTTTT	CASSPSATNEKLFF
many	TRBV14	NA	TRBJ1-1	TGTGCCAGCAGCCAAGCGGGCATGAACACTGAAGCTTTCTTT	CASSQAGMNTEAFF
many	TRBV6-2/TRBV6-3	NA	TRBJ2-7	TGTGCCAGCAGTTACTCAGCGGATACTGGGCAGTACTTC	CASSYSADTGQYF
many	TRBV29-1	NA	TRBJ2-7	TGCAGCGTTGAAGGTACACAGGGTATGGACGAGCAGTACTTC	CSVEGTQGMDEQYF
NA	TRBV6-4	TRBD2	TRBJ2-3	TGTGCCAGCAGTGTCCTAGCGGGGACAGATACGCAGTATTTT	CASSVLAGTDTQYF
many	TRBV5-1	NA	TRBJ2-7	TGCGCCAGCAGCTTTTCAGGGGTCACCTACGAGCAGTACTTC	CASSFSGVTYEQYF
NA	TRBV20-1	NA	TRBJ2-3	TGCGGATGCAGGCCTAGCACAGATACGCAGTATTTT	CGCRPSTDTQYF
NA	TRBV18	NA	TRBJ1-1	TGTGCCAGCTCACCTGATTACGACAGAGGTGACACTGAAGCTTTCTTT	CASSPDYDRGDTEAFF
NA	TRBV6-5	TRBD2	TRBJ2-3	TGTGCCAGCAGTGCGCGACTAGCGGGAGTCGGAGATACGCAGTATTTT	CASSARLAGVGDTQYF
many	TRBV4-1	NA	TRBJ1-5	TGCGCCAGCAGCCAAGATGACGTGGGGTATCAGCCCCAGCATTTT	CASSQDDVGYQPQHF
many	TRBV20-1	NA	TRBJ1-1	TGCAGTGCTAGCGGCGGAGGGGCGGACACTGAAGCTTTCTTT	CSASGGGADTEAFF
many	TRBV10-3	TRBD1	TRBJ1-2	TGTGCCATCAGGGGGACAGGGCTGAACTATGGCTACACCTTC	CAIRGTGLNYGYTF
many	TRBV12-3/TRBV12-4	NA	TRBJ1-5	TGTGCCAGCAGTTTAGAGGGTAGCAATCAGCCCCAGCATTTT	CASSLEGSNQPQHF
NA	TRBV18	NA	TRBJ1-1	TGTGCCAGCTCAGCGAGGGGGGCGTCCACTGAAGCTTTCTTT	CASSARGASTEAFF
NA	TRBV5-1	NA	TRBJ2-5	TGCGCCAGCAGCTTGGGGGCAATCCAAGAGACCCAGTACTTC	CASSLGAIQETQYF
NA	TRBV18	NA	TRBJ2-3	TGTGCCAGCTCACCACCGAGCGGAAGCACAGATACGCAGTATTTT	CASSPPSGSTDTQYF
many	TRBV7-9	NA	TRBJ1-2	TGTGCCAGCAGCTTAGGGACAGCCTACTATGGCTACACCTTC	CASSLGTAYYGYTF
few	TRBV7-9	NA	TRBJ2-5	TGTGCCAGCAGCTTCGGCACTGAGACCCAGTACTTC	CASSFGTETQYF
NA	TRBV20-1	TRBD1	TRBJ1-2	TGCAGTGCCCGGACAGGGGGCTATGGCTACACCTTC	CSARTGGYGYTF